This T cell receptor beta chain originates from a study of identical twins. A universal primer site was added by template switching, and unique molecular identifiers were carried by the cDNA. In TCRdb, the 5' RACE reads were re-called with MiXCR into one record per CDR3 protein. The sample consists of around 470,000 distinct CDR3 sequences, approximately 14% of them appearing once. CDR1 and CDR2 (germline): LNHDA, SQIVND (reference sequence). V lost 3 bases and J lost 2, with 15 bases in between. CDR3 length: 16 residues. About this clonotype itself: Its specificity is unknown.

General study findings and limits: Twin pairs had excess sharing that was weaker in beta out-of-frame sequences. The study found excess low generation probability among twin-shared out-of-frame alpha sequences.

These data also formed part of another study, on yellow fever vaccine responses in identical twins.

This receptor was obtained from a woman in her late teens or twenties in good health. The sample was CD4+ T cells sorted from blood. The gene calls are TRBV19 and TRBJ2-3; a possible D gene is TRBD2 (5 bases). This chain's CDR3 is CASSMFGGSNTDTQYF. The CDR3 bases are TGTGCCAGTAGTATGTTTGGCGGGTCTAACACAGATACGCAGTATTTT.